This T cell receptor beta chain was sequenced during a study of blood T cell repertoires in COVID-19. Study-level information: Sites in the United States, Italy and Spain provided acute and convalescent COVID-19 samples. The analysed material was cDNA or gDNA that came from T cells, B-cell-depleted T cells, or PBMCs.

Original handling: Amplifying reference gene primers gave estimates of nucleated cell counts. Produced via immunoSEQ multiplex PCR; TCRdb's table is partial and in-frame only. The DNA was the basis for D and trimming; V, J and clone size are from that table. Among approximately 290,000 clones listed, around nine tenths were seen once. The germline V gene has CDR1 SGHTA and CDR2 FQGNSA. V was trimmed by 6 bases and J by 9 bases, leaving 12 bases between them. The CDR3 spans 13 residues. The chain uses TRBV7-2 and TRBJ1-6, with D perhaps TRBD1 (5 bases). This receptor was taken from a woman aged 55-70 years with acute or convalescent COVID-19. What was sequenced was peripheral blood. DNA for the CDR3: TGTGCCAGCAGGGGCCCAGGGATTTCACCCCTCCACTTT. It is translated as CASRGPGISPLHF.